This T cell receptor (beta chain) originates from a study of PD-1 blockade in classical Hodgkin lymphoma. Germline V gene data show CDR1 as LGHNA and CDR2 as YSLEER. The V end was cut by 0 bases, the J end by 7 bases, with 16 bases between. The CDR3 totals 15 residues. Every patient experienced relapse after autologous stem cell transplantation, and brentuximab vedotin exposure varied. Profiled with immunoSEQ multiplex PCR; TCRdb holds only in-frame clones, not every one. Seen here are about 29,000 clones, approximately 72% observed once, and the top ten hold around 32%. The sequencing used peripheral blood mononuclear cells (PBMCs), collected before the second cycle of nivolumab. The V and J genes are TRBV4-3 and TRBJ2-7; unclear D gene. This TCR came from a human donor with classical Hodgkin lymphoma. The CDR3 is CASSQDRRGPWEQYF. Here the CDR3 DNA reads TGCGCCAGCAGCCAAGATCGACGTGGACCCTGGGAGCAGTACTTC.